This T cell receptor (beta chain) emerged from a study of breast tumors, draining lymph nodes, adjacent tissues. Study results and limitations: Tumor and nontumor repertoires were significantly more similar in luminal-like than in basal-like breast cancer. Tumor TCR diversity was below lymph nodes but above nontumor tissue. Findings are consistent with lymph node origin and intratumoral expansion of most tumor T cells. The lymph node origin of tumor T cells was framed as consistent with a hypothesis, not demonstrated.

TCRdb redid the calling of the multiplex PCR reads with MiXCR, one entry per CDR3 protein. The sample lists 84,000 or so distinct CDR3 sequences, about 27% occurring once. Breast cancer patients provided tissue from their axillary draining lymph nodes. This clonotype showed up many times. The antigen remains undetermined. The sequenced material came from axillary lymph node tissue. This TCR derives from a female donor with breast cancer. Some clones in this sample may be carry-over from other donors' samples.

The CDR3 spells CASSEPGLAGVRYF. The CDR3 DNA sequence: TGTGCCAGCAGTGAGCCGGGACTAGCGGGAGTTCGGTACTTC. The chain carries TRBV6-1 and TRBJ2-7; 14 bases match TRBD2. Germline V gives CDR1 MNHNS, CDR2 SASEGT. V shed 3 bases, J shed 12 bases, and the junction held 7 bases outside the gene matches. This CDR3 region has 14 residues.